The 14 T cell receptor beta chains in this list originate from one sample, sequenced in a study of T-cell memory formation after mild COVID-19. Via MiXCR, TCRdb re-called the 5' RACE reads, giving one row per CDR3 protein. The data hold 200,000 to 250,000 distinct CDR3 sequences, with over 7.5% observed a single time. The specimen sequenced was PBMCs or a T cell subset sorted from them (not recorded which). All receptors derive from a man between 18 and 29 years old who had mild COVID-19 (a few samples of this study predate the infection). Cell type and time point are not known.

V usage is TRBV12-3 or TRBV12-4 and J usage is TRBJ1-6; TRBD1 aligns across 10 bases. This CDR3 is 14 amino acids long. J lost 7 bases, V lost 5 bases, and 2 bases had no gene match. The CDR3 DNA reads TGTGCCAGCAGTCGACAGGGGGCGAATTCACCCCTCCACTTT. This encodes CASSRQGANSPLHF.

This clonotype turned up a few times. This chain links TRBV4-2 with TRBJ2-1, with D maybe TRBD1 (6 bases). Trimming took 0 bases from V and 2 from J, leaving 11 bases between them. Germline loops: CDR1 LGHNA, CDR2 YNFKEQ. The CDR3 has 16 residues. The CDR3 region is CASSQDPRDTYNEQFF. The CDR3 DNA sequence: TGTGCCAGCAGCCAAGATCCCCGGGACACCTACAATGAGCAGTTCTTC.

The sample holds a few counts of this clonotype. V is TRBV5-1 and J is TRBJ2-7; D not resolved. Looked up from germline, CDR1 is SGHRS and CDR2 is YFSETQ. Trimming removed 7 bases from V and 3 bases from J, with 11 bases in between. The CDR3 totals 12 residues. The CDR3 is CASRSDNYEQYF. The CDR3 DNA is TGCGCCAGCCGCTCCGACAACTACGAGCAGTACTTC.

The CDR3 coding sequence is TGTGCCAGCAGTTCGCGTACAGGGTTAGCCAAAAACATTCAGTACTTC. Encoded protein: CASSSRTGLAKNIQYF. This chain links TRBV12-3 or TRBV12-4 with TRBJ2-4, with a weak D call TRBD1 (6 bases). CDR3 length: 16 residues. V was pared by 4 bases and J by 0 bases, with 13 bases between.

The V gene is TRBV7-8, the J gene TRBJ2-3; maybe TRBD1 (5 bases). Trimming took off 1 base at V and 0 bases at J, with 8 bases between the two ends. Germline V gene data show CDR1 as SGHVS and CDR2 as FQNEAQ. The length of the CDR3 is 15 residues. Here the CDR3 DNA reads TGTGCCAGCAGCTTAGACAGGCCAAGCACAGATACGCAGTATTTT. Protein sequence: CASSLDRPSTDTQYF.

This CDR3 reads CASSPTTRTGDEKLFF. Written as DNA, the CDR3 is TGTGCCAGCTCACCGACTACAAGGACTGGGGATGAAAAACTGTTTTTT. The rearrangement uses TRBV18 and TRBJ1-4; D is undetermined. The CDR3 runs 16 residues. CDR1 is KGHSH and CDR2 is LQKENI in the germline V gene. Deletions cut 3 bases from V and 6 bases from J, with 17 bases between.

Note on this clonotype: A much larger clonotype is one base distant, so this may be a read error. The chain carries TRBV4-1 and TRBJ1-3, with D hard to call. Germline V gene sequence: CDR1 MGHRA, CDR2 YSYEKL. The V end was cut by 3 bases, the J end by 1 base, with 16 bases between. The CDR3 is made up of 17 amino acids. The DNA for the CDR3 is TGCGCCAGCAGCCACCACCTCGGATATTATTCTGGAAACACCATATATTTT. As protein: CASSHHLGYYSGNTIYF.

The gene calls are TRBV12-5 and TRBJ2-3; 10 bases match TRBD2. V gave up 10 bases and J gave up 6 bases; unmatched junction bases: 10. The CDR3 is made up of 14 amino acids. Germline CDR1 reads LGHNT; CDR2 reads FRNRAP. Here the CDR3 reads CATLLAGAGDTQYF. Here the CDR3 DNA reads TGTGCTACTCTGCTAGCGGGGGCGGGGGATACGCAGTATTTT.

In this sample, this clonotype turned up a few times. J is TRBJ2-7 and V is TRBV13; the match to TRBD1 covers 8 bases. In germline, CDR1 is PRHDT, CDR2 FYEKMQ (reference sequence). The CDR3 has 14 residues. With V trimmed by 6 bases and J by 8 bases, 12 bases remained unmatched. The CDR3 region has the DNA TGTGCCAGCAGACGCGGACAGGGTAAGAATCAGCAGTACGTC. Its protein is CASRRGQGKNQQYV.

This clonotype was detected ten times or more. The chain uses TRBV5-1 and TRBJ2-3; possibly TRBD2 for D (6 bases). V shed 1 base and J shed 2 bases, with 17 bases lying between them. The CDR3 has 17 residues. Germline assignment: CDR1 SGHRS and CDR2 YFSETQ. In DNA form, the CDR3 reads TGCGCCAGCAGCTTGTCGGTGGGGGGACCTAACACAGATACGCAGTATTTT. Translated, it gives CASSLSVGGPNTDTQYF. Supplemented by reference TRBV5-1 and TRBJ2-3, the full variable domain reads KAGVTQTPRYLIKTRGQQVTLSCSPISGHRSVSWYQQTPGQGLQFLFEYFSETQRNKGNFPGRFSGRQFSNSRSEMNVSTLELGDSALYLCASSLSVGGPNTDTQYFGPGTRLTVL.

CDR3 sequence reads: CAGTEYTEAFF. DNA for the CDR3: TGTGCCGGTACAGAGTACACTGAAGCTTTCTTT. This rearrangement joins TRBV2 to TRBJ1-1; no definite D call. Germline CDR1 and CDR2: SNHLY and FYNNEI. This CDR3 is built from 11 residues. V was clipped by 11 bases and J by 3 bases, with 10 bases between them.

J is TRBJ1-4 and V is TRBV9; 8 bases are a match to TRBD1. The V gene end was trimmed by 4 bases and the J gene end by 6 bases; junction bases not matched to a gene: 8. This CDR3 has 15 amino acids. Germline V CDR1 and CDR2: SGDLS, YYNGEE. The chain's CDR3 is CASSTETGEYEKLFF. In DNA, the CDR3 is TGTGCCAGCAGCACCGAGACAGGGGAATATGAAAAACTGTTTTTT.

This clonotype was seen more than once but under ten times. The rearrangement uses TRBV12-3 or TRBV12-4 and TRBJ1-6; D uncertain. V was clipped by 2 bases and J by 7 bases, with 9 bases between them. This CDR3 contains 14 residues. CDR3: CASSLRRINSPLHF. DNA for the CDR3: TGTGCCAGCAGTTTAAGGCGGATCAATTCACCCCTCCACTTT.

This clonotype has a handful of counts. The chain carries TRBV5-5 and TRBJ1-2; tentatively, D is TRBD1 (5 bases). CDR1 is SGHKS, CDR2 YYEKEE, per germline (reference sequence). V was trimmed by 4 bases and J by 6 bases, leaving 13 bases between them. The CDR3 has 13 amino acids. The CDR3 here is CASSVIGAHGYTF. The CDR3 DNA is TGTGCCAGCAGCGTGATAGGGGCCCATGGCTACACCTTC.